These 20 T cell receptor beta chains came from one sample sequenced in a study of identical twins (dated by TCRdb to about 2016). The library was made by 5' RACE. The sample was run on an Illumina HiSeq 2000. In-frame beta chains were kept once TCRdb had trimmed the public reads at Q25 with fastp and called clones with MiXCR. Identical CDR3 proteins give one entry, which carries the most common genes and DNA. The sample includes 1,800,000 or so distinct CDR3 sequences, with under 35% observed a single time. The ten largest make up over 0.25% of the sample. The sample consisted of cord blood. Source of these receptors: a newborn girl in good health.

This chain links TRBV28 with TRBJ1-5, with a tentative D call TRBD1 (6 bases). Trimming cost V 4 bases and J 3 bases, with 19 bases left between them. This CDR3 spans 17 amino acids. Germline lookup yields CDR1 MDHEN and CDR2 SYDVKM. The CDR3 here is CASSSALYRDNNQPQHF. CDR3 coding DNA: TGTGCCAGCAGTTCCGCATTATACAGGGATAACAATCAGCCCCAGCATTTT.

This clonotype was detected only a few times. DNA of the CDR3: TGTGCCAGCAGCCAAATAACAGGGAGTGCTTCACCCCTCCACTTT. The encoded protein is CASSQITGSASPLHF. J is TRBJ1-6 and V is TRBV7-2, with D possibly TRBD1 on 6 matching bases. Trimming took off 5 bases at V and 9 bases at J, with 17 bases between the two ends. CDR1 and CDR2 from the germline V gene are SGHTA and FQGNSA. This CDR3 is built from 15 residues.

This chain joins TRBV3-1 and TRBJ2-7; D is tentatively TRBD1 or TRBD2 (8 bases each). Between the trimmed V and J ends, which lost 4 bases and 0 bases, there was a span of 22 bases. CDR1 is LGHDT, CDR2 YNNKEL, per germline (reference sequence). This CDR3 has 18 amino acids. CDR3 sequence: CASSRTGLAGFSSYEQYF. The CDR3 DNA sequence: TGTGCCAGCAGCCGGACAGGGCTAGCGGGTTTTAGCTCCTACGAGCAGTACTTC.

This clonotype was seen just once. V and J are TRBV20-1 and TRBJ2-3; 7 nucleotides match TRBD2. The CDR3 is made up of 14 amino acids. The V gene's germline CDR1 is DFQATT and CDR2 SNEGSKA (reference sequence). V trimming: 5 bases; J trimming: 6 bases; junction bases outside the gene matches: 11. In nucleotides, the CDR3 is TGCAGTGCTTACTACGGAGCTAGCGGCGATACGCAGTATTTT. It codes for CSAYYGASGDTQYF.

In its sample, this clonotype was seen a few times. This chain links TRBV12-3 or TRBV12-4 with TRBJ2-4; possible D gene TRBD1, 6 bases. The CDR3 runs to 15 residues. V was clipped by 5 bases and J by 7 bases, with 18 bases between them. DNA for the CDR3: TGTGCCAGCAGTGAGACAGGTCGGGACAACAACATTCAGTACTTC. Translated, it gives CASSETGRDNNIQYF.

This clonotype has just a few counts. V gene TRBV20-1 combines with J gene TRBJ2-1, with D hard to call. Matching the DNA end better, TRBJ2-7 makes the J call doubtful. The V gene's germline CDR1 is DFQATT and CDR2 SNEGSKA (reference sequence). This CDR3 region has 14 residues. The CDR3 reads CSAPLLMGYNEQYF. CDR3 sequence (DNA): TGCAGTGCCCCACTTCTGATGGGATACAATGAGCAGTACTTC.

This clonotype was observed a few times. The chain recombines TRBV14 with TRBJ2-5, with D possibly called TRBD1 or TRBD2 (5 bases each). V lost 0 bases and J 6 bases, leaving 14 bases between the germline ends. CDR1 and CDR2 from the germline V gene are SGHDN and FVKESK. This CDR3 has 15 residues. The CDR3 DNA follows: TGTGCCAGCAGCCAAGATAGAGTTCGGGGCAAGACCCAGTACTTC. Its translation: CASSQDRVRGKTQYF.

Turning to this clonotype: One end of the junction varies from germline; a read error may be responsible. DNA for the CDR3: TGTGCCAGCAGCTCCGGACAGGCGACTAACTATGGCCACACCTTC. Amino acid sequence: CASSSGQATNYGHTF. The gene calls are TRBV6-1 and TRBJ1-2; 7 nucleotides agree with TRBD1. CDR1 is MNHNS, CDR2 SASEGT, per germline. The CDR3 length is 15 residues.

This clonotype was counted between two and nine times. The CDR3 loop is CASSLAGGFEGYNEQFF. DNA for the CDR3: TGTGCCAGCAGCTTAGCTGGGGGGTTTGAGGGCTACAATGAGCAGTTCTTC. This sequence joins TRBV11-2 and TRBJ2-1; the D gene is possibly TRBD2 (6 bases). V was trimmed by 1 base and J by 3 bases, leaving 16 bases between them. Germline V CDR1 and CDR2: SGHAT, FQNNGV. The CDR3 runs 17 residues.

This clonotype appeared a few times. The chain joins TRBV20-1 to TRBJ2-7, with D perhaps TRBD1 (5 bases). The CDR3 extends over 14 amino acids. Germline assignment: CDR1 DFQATT and CDR2 SNEGSKA (reference sequence). Trimming pared 5 bases from V and 0 bases from J, leaving 14 bases between. The CDR3 protein is CSAARVRSSYEQYF. DNA for the CDR3: TGCAGTGCTGCCAGGGTAAGGAGCTCCTACGAGCAGTACTTC.

This clonotype has only a few counts. The chain couples TRBV11-3 to TRBJ2-3; D ambiguous. CDR3 length: 13 residues. Germline V lookup: CDR1 SGHNT, CDR2 YENEEA. V lost 3 bases, J lost 4 bases, and 8 bases lay in between. The CDR3, as DNA: TGTGCCAGCAGCTTGGAGCAGTCAGATACGCAGTATTTT. Translation: CASSLEQSDTQYF.

This clonotype was found a few times. This rearrangement joins TRBV10-3 to TRBJ2-7; 9 bases align to TRBD2. Germline loops: CDR1 ENHRY, CDR2 SYGVKD. Trimming removed 4 bases from V and 7 bases from J; junction bases left unmatched: 11. The CDR3 loop spans 15 amino acids. CDR3 bases: TGTGCCATCAGTGCTAGCGGGGCCTACTACAATGAGCAGTACTTC. Residues: CAISASGAYYNEQYF.

The V and J genes are TRBV5-1 and TRBJ2-5; TRBD1 agrees at 7 bases. After removal of 0 bases from V and 4 bases from J, the junction contained 9 bases not matched to a gene. The CDR3 length is 16 residues. CDR1 and CDR2 from the germline V gene are SGHRS and YFSETQ. The chain's CDR3 is CASSLALRQGGETQYF. The CDR3 coding sequence is TGCGCCAGCAGCTTGGCCCTCAGACAGGGTGGAGAGACCCAGTACTTC.

V and J are TRBV4-1 and TRBJ2-2; TRBD2 matches 11 bases. This CDR3 has 18 amino acids. Germline V gene lookup returns CDR1 MGHRA and CDR2 YSYEKL. The trim removed 5 bases at V and 5 bases at J, leaving 13 bases unmatched. The CDR3 loop reads CASSAGLAGNTRTGELFF. The CDR3 DNA reads as TGCGCCAGCAGCGCAGGACTAGCGGGCAATACGAGGACCGGGGAGCTGTTTTTT.

This clonotype was detected once. The V and J genes are TRBV24-1 and TRBJ2-1, with a weak D call TRBD2 (7 bases). The germline gives CDR1 KGHDR, CDR2 SFDVKD. There are 17 residues in the CDR3. Trimming stripped 2 bases from V and 4 bases from J, with 17 bases between. The CDR3 region has the DNA TGTGCCACCAGTGATTGGGGGGGGGCGGGAGTGTACAATGAGCAGTTCTTC. Translation: CATSDWGGAGVYNEQFF.

The rearrangement links TRBV28 to TRBJ1-2; no clear D. The germline V gene encodes CDR1 MDHEN and CDR2 SYDVKM. This CDR3 has 14 residues. V was pared by 4 bases and J by 4 bases, with 13 bases between. CDR3 in DNA: TGTGCCAGCAGTTCCCCTCCCGACCGCTATGGCTACACCTTC. This sequence encodes CASSSPPDRYGYTF.

There are a few counts of this clonotype. The chain carries TRBV7-9 and TRBJ1-1; D perhaps matches TRBD1 (6 bases). The V gene lost 5 bases and the J gene lost 0 bases, with 13 bases spanning the gap. The CDR3 runs to 15 residues. Germline V CDR1 and CDR2: SEHNR, FQNEAQ (reference sequence). The CDR3 DNA reads as TGTGCCAGCAGCCGGCCAGGACAGTTGAACACTGAAGCTTTCTTT. As protein: CASSRPGQLNTEAFF.

This chain joins TRBV4-1 and TRBJ2-4; the D call may be TRBD1 or TRBD2 (5 bases each). Trimming took off 4 bases at V and 0 bases at J, with 19 bases between the two ends. CDR3 length: 18 amino acids. CDR1 and CDR2 (germline): MGHRA, YSYEKL. As DNA, the CDR3 is TGCGCCAGCAGCCCGGGGCGGGCAGCCTCTTTAGCCAAAAACATTCAGTACTTC. As protein: CASSPGRAASLAKNIQYF.

With regard to this clonotype: Compared with germline, one end of the junction differs, possibly owing to a read error. The V gene is TRBV6-1, the J gene TRBJ2-5; D tentatively reads TRBD1 or TRBD2 (5 bases each). Per the germline V gene, CDR1 is MNHNS and CDR2 is SASEGT. The length of the CDR3 is 14 residues. The CDR3 nucleotides read TGTGCCAGCAGTGAAGGGGGACCGCAAGAGACCCTGTACTTC. This translates into CASSEGGPQETLYF.

The V gene is TRBV6-1, the J gene TRBJ1-2, with D possibly TRBD1 on 5 matching bases. Germline CDR1 MNHNS, CDR2 SASEGT. Trimming removed 7 bases at V and 11 bases at J, with 11 bases between. The CDR3 length is 10 residues. CDR3 protein: CASKEGFYTF. In DNA form, the CDR3 reads TGTGCCAGCAAGGAGGGGTTTTACACCTTC.